These 11 T cell receptor beta chains originate from one sample sequenced in a study of blood T cell repertoires in COVID-19. Some clones are missing from TCRdb's copy, which holds only in-frame ones; the method was immunoSEQ multiplex PCR. This table holds some 100,000 clones, about 87% found once. Sequencing input: peripheral blood. These receptors were collected from a woman between 45 and 65 years old with acute or convalescent COVID-19.

The chain carries TRBV19 and TRBJ1-1; D perhaps matches TRBD1 (6 bases). Germline lookup yields CDR1 LNHDA and CDR2 SQIVND (reference sequence). The V gene lost 3 bases and the J gene lost 5 bases, with 13 bases spanning the gap. This CDR3 has 14 residues. The CDR3 loop is CASSIWAGETEAFF. CDR3 sequence (DNA): TGTGCCAGTAGTATTTGGGCAGGGGAAACTGAAGCTTTCTTT.

V usage is TRBV5-1 and J usage is TRBJ1-6, with a tentative D call TRBD1 (5 bases). In germline, CDR1 is SGHRS, CDR2 YFSETQ. The CDR3 length is 16 residues. Between the trimmed V and J ends, which lost 4 bases and 6 bases, there was a span of 17 bases. The DNA for the CDR3 is TGCGCCAGCAGCCCTGGGGGGGACTCTCGTAATTCACCCCTCCACTTT. Protein: CASSPGGDSRNSPLHF.

As concerns this clone: Other nucleotide sequences from this sample produce the same CDR3. The chain is built from TRBV20-1 and TRBJ1-1; D perhaps matches TRBD1 (5 bases). V lost 6 bases and J 5 bases, leaving 10 bases between the germline ends. The CDR3 contains 11 residues. Germline values: CDR1 DFQATT, CDR2 SNEGSKA (reference sequence). The CDR3 DNA reads TGCAGTGCACTTCAGGGTACTGAAGCTTTCTTT. Translated, it gives CSALQGTEAFF.

CDR3 sequence (DNA): TGTGCCAGCAGCCGGCGACAGGTAGGAGCCAATGAGCAGTTCTTC. Its protein is CASSRRQVGANEQFF. The J gene is TRBJ2-1, the V gene TRBV14; TRBD1 might be the D (6 bases). V was trimmed by 4 bases and J by 6 bases, leaving 16 bases between them. The CDR3 contains 15 residues. Germline CDR1 and CDR2: SGHDN and FVKESK.

This chain joins TRBV2 and TRBJ2-1, with D maybe TRBD2 (5 bases). This CDR3 is built from 11 residues. CDR1 and CDR2 from the germline V gene are SNHLY and FYNNEI. V lost 4 bases and J 10 bases, leaving 8 bases between the germline ends. CDR3 coding DNA: TGTGCCAGCAGTGGCGGGTCAGAGCAGTTCTTC. This codes for CASSGGSEQFF.

The chain has TRBV15 and TRBJ1-2; D not resolved. CDR1 and CDR2 (germline): LNHNV, YYDKDF (reference sequence). The CDR3 has 15 residues. Between the trimmed V and J ends, which lost 0 bases and 2 bases, there was a span of 10 bases. The CDR3 nucleotides read TGTGCCACCAGCAGAGATGTCTACAGCAACTATGGCTACACCTTC. Its translation: CATSRDVYSNYGYTF.

The V call is TRBV5-1, the J call TRBJ1-6, with 11 positions matching TRBD1. The V gene's germline CDR1 is SGHRS and CDR2 YFSETQ. This CDR3 is built from 15 residues. Trimming cost V 4 bases and J 14 bases; bases outside gene matches: 11. CDR3 bases: TGCGCCAGCAGCCCGGACAGGGGGCCCGTTATGACCCTCCACTTT. Translation gives CASSPDRGPVMTLHF.

The rearrangement joins TRBV11-3 to TRBJ2-7, with 9 bases that match TRBD1. CDR3 length: 15 amino acids. CDR1 SGHNT and CDR2 YENEEA come from the germline V gene. Losses at the gene ends were 4 bases for V and 3 bases for J; bases not matched to a gene: 7. CDR3 in amino acids: CASSSRGTGLYEQYF. CDR3 nucleotide sequence: TGTGCCAGCAGCTCTAGAGGGACAGGGCTCTACGAGCAGTACTTC. The variable domain in full, with the rest retrieved from reference TRBV11-3 and TRBJ2-7, is EAGVVQSPRYKIIEKKQPVAFWCNPISGHNTLYWYLQNLGQGPELLIRYENEEAVDDSQLPKDRFSAERLKGVDSTLKIQPAELGDSAVYLCASSSRGTGLYEQYFGPGTRLTVT.

This chain connects TRBV7-3 to TRBJ2-3; TRBD1 is a possible D gene (6 bases). V lost 4 bases and J 4 bases, leaving 15 bases between the germline ends. The CDR3 length is 15 residues. Germline V lookup: CDR1 SGHTA, CDR2 FQGTGA. CDR3 in DNA: TGTGCCAGCAGCTCATCCTCTACAGGGCCAGATACGCAGTATTTT. This encodes CASSSSSTGPDTQYF.

The chain joins TRBV11-1 to TRBJ1-3; D remains unclear. The germline V gene has CDR1 SGHAT and CDR2 FQDESV (reference sequence). Trimming took off 2 bases at V and 2 bases at J, with 4 bases between the two ends. The CDR3 is made up of 13 amino acids. The CDR3 spells CASSLTPGNTIYF. CDR3 sequence (DNA): TGTGCCAGCAGCTTAACACCTGGAAACACCATATATTTT.

V and J are TRBV30 and TRBJ1-1; D is unresolved. Trimming took off 3 bases at V and 5 bases at J, with 28 bases between the two ends. The CDR3 covers 18 residues. CDR1 is GTSNPN and CDR2 is SVGIG in the germline V gene (reference sequence). The CDR3 coding sequence is TGTGCCTGGAGGGTCTCGAAATCGGCGGCTGAACAAGATACTGAAGCTTTCTTT. Translation: CAWRVSKSAAEQDTEAFF.